This T cell receptor (beta chain) originates from a study of human T cells and chemical hapten exposure (dated by TCRdb to the early 2020s). Background on the whole study: For sensitization, 2% DPC in acetone was applied to a roughly 2 cm by roughly 2 cm area of upper inner arm skin. Patients additionally received weekly therapeutic DPC doses to the scalp throughout the approximately 25-week study period. Patch tests used Finn chambers with 0.01% DPC on the upper back, scored after 6 days by International Contact Dermatitis Research Group standards. Alopecia areata with under or over 50% scalp involvement, alopecia totalis and alopecia universalis were represented in the patient cohort, which was mostly female. Libraries were combined into a pool for sequencing, and differences in TCR yield between samples came mainly from small differences in library volumes within the pool. In alopecia patients, the study followed how the peripheral blood TCR repertoire changed in vivo over primary and secondary sensitization to diphenylcyclopropenone (DPC), a hapten. Blood samples were taken from patients before sensitization (week 0) and then at 2, 6 and about 24 weeks after DPC sensitization. For TCR sequencing, blood came from about 28 alopecia patients at anywhere from one to four time points (pre-sensitization, 2, 6 and 24 weeks). What the authors observed across the whole study: Expanded TCRs formed significantly more large CDR3 similarity clusters than pre-sensitization or healthy control sets, consistent with antigen-driven responses. Repeated subsampling changed both the strength of the expansion versus patch-test correlation and the threshold at which the correlation became significant. Patch test score correlated positively with the number of PT1 expanded TCRs, reaching significance at thresholds 8, 16 and 32 but not at 4. No change with DPC sensitization was found in the number of TCRs above 1 in 1000 frequency, and no evidence of global repertoire structure alterations was found. Alopecia, a presumed autoimmune disease, was present in all patients, so the immune response of the patients might differ from that of healthy individuals.

The sample's time point label, decoded: patch test 1, 2 weeks after DPC sensitization. In the paper's terms, the treatment or condition label means: therapeutic diphenylcyclopropenone sensitization with weekly scalp DPC. Blood at each patch-test visit was drawn before the patch test was applied. Patients were eligible if aged 18 to 70, diagnosed with alopecia and judged suitable for DPC therapy, and pregnant patients were excluded. Total RNA was isolated from unfractionated whole blood collected in Tempus Blood RNA tubes. The library relied on RACE. The reads were generated on a NextSeq 500. Library preparation attached unique molecular identifiers to individual cDNA molecules for quantitative, reproducible TCR counting. Each blood RNA sample was used to sequence both TCR alpha and TCR beta chains. In the original analysis: The median number of TCRs per sample was 95,638, ranging from roughly 20,000 to 700,000. V, J and CDR3 annotation of the TCR reads was carried out using the Decombinator software suite. For the PS versus PT1 abundance plots, all samples were subsampled to the same number of TCRs (28,000). TCRs were defined as expanded if absent before sensitization and observed at least eight times at the 2-week time point. TCRdb applied fastp at Q25 and MiXCR to the public reads, then kept only in-frame beta chains. Each record represents a unique CDR3 protein, reported with the most common genes and DNA among its rows. TCRdb, not the authors, supplied the V and J calls. This sample lists 71,000 or so distinct CDR3 sequences; 9.8% were detected once. The leading ten clones occupy roughly 3.3% of the sample.

The CDR3 length is 14 residues, termini included. Only CDR3 DNA remains: 42 bases, in frame from the first base. The V and J ends are trimmed by 2 bases and 1 base, leaving 8 bases between them. CDR1 and CDR2, per the germline V gene, are MNHEY and SVGAGI. This clonotype was observed a single time. The clone's antigen remains unknown. The conserved phenylalanine or tryptophan is not found at the CDR3 terminus, so this likely reflects a read error. Sample: whole blood, taken in connection with sensitization to the hapten diphenylcyclopropenone (DPC). The rearranged segments are TRBV6-5 and TRBJ1-1; the D gene is perhaps TRBD1, from 5 matching bases. This sequence was found in a woman aged 40-49 years with alopecia areata. Some clones in this sample may be carry-over from other donors' samples. The CDR3 in this case is CASSYGGSNTEAFL. The DNA sequence follows: TGTGCCAGCAGTTACGGGGGATCGAACACTGAAGCTTTCCTT.